This T cell receptor beta chain was sequenced for a study of T cells in Graves' hyperthyroidism and ophthalmopathy. Overall study findings and caveats: With a median lead of approximately six months before onset, the model predicted ophthalmopathy. Ophthalmopathy was distinguished from stable hyperthyroidism by 13 V-J signatures.

Clinicians diagnosed patients from clinical symptoms, serum thyroxine and TRAb, thyroid ultrasound and orbital computed tomography. Note on this clonotype: Antigen specificity is unknown. Likely a read error: the CDR3 ends without its conserved phenylalanine or tryptophan.

Amplification targeted TCR beta CDR3 regions from RNA transcripts. Researchers ran a first-round RT-PCR on the TCR CDR3 using the HTBI primer set. TCRdb used MiXCR to reprocess the multiplex PCR reads, holding one entry per CDR3 protein. The top ten hold under 35% of the sample, which has tens of thousands of distinct CDR3 sequences, roughly 51% seen once. Per germline, CDR1 SQVTM and CDR2 ANQGSEA. This CDR3 region has 16 residues. V lost 6 bases, J lost 1 base, and 21 bases lay in between. Sequenced input: peripheral blood or thyroid tissue (not recorded which). V gene TRBV29-1 combines with J gene TRBJ1-1, with no clear D. The TCR comes from a man aged 18 to 30 with Graves' hyperthyroidism. CDR3 sequence: CSVNVVVWVANTEAFL. The CDR3, as DNA: TGCAGCGTCAACGTTGTTGTGTGGGTAGCGAACACTGAAGCTTTCCTT.